The clone carrying this TCR beta chain was found a few times. The data derive from a study of identical twins. V was pared by 0 bases and J by 4 bases, with 7 bases of the junction left unmatched. Germline CDR1 reads MNHEY; CDR2 reads SVGAGI. The CDR3 runs to 17 residues. TCRdb used MiXCR to reprocess the 5' RACE reads, holding one entry per CDR3 protein. Of 1.5 million to 2 million distinct CDR3 sequences detected, 25% to 35% appear once; the ten largest clones hold about 0.25%. The rearrangement uses TRBV6-5 and TRBJ2-1; TRBD2 matches at 9 bases. Sequencing used cord blood. The sequence was obtained from a newborn girl in good health. The CDR3: CASSYSPSSGIYNEQFF. In nucleotides, the CDR3 is TGTGCCAGCAGTTACTCCCCTTCTAGCGGGATTTACAATGAGCAGTTCTTC.